This T cell receptor beta chain was found in a study of blood T cell repertoires in COVID-19 (dated by TCRdb to the early 2020s). With regard to the full study: Samples covering the acute and convalescent phases of COVID-19 were provided by collaborators in the United States, Italy and Spain. Nearly every sample came with metadata listing a de-identified subject ID, COVID-19 status, age in years and sex. The material from the prospective study consisted of cDNA or gDNA derived from T cells, B-cell-depleted T cells, or PBMCs. Subjects who had been exposed to COVID-19, were actively infected with it, or had recovered from it provided the deeply sampled blood TCRbeta repertoires that made up the dataset. Where available, HLA class I and class II types were taken from metadata supplied by the sample provider and were not determined by assay-based typing. The samples were drawn from two sources: the first 160 participants of the ongoing ImmuneRACE study, and over 1,000 subjects contributed by 6 global collaborators. A freely available public database, intended as a resource for researchers studying the immune response to SARS-CoV-2, is where the repertoires were released.

One collaborating source in Seattle enrolled patients while the patients were actively infected and followed the patients over time throughout the course of disease. Each collaborating institution followed its own protocols to collect whole blood in K2EDTA tubes. Collaborator samples were shipped for TCRbeta analysis as frozen whole blood, isolated PBMCs, or DNA extracted from either sample type. The CDR1 and CDR2 encoded by the germline V gene are SGHTA and FQGNSA. The junction carries 12 bases between V and J, which are trimmed by 5 bases and 5 bases respectively. Inclusive of the bounding cysteine and phenylalanine, the CDR3 is 13 residues long. The kept DNA is CDR3 alone, 39 bases in frame from the first base. TCRbeta CDR3 regions were amplified from genomic DNA using the immunoSEQ Assay, a bias-controlled multiplex PCR. On the authors' methods: The number of nucleated cells in each sample was estimated by amplification of reference gene primers within the assay. To quantify the absolute abundance of each unique TCRbeta CDR3 rearrangement, sequence reads were collapsed and filtered. Productive Simpson clonality was computed per sample as the square root of Simpson's diversity index over productive rearrangements. TCRdb mirrors the immuneACCESS table, restricted to in-frame sequences. Some clones are absent from its copies; in checked studies, under half trace to an unresolved V gene, and the reason for the others is unknown. Clone size and V and J calls were adopted from that table, with D and trimming inferred from the DNA. The sample table holds nearly 70,000 clones, of which about 90% were seen once. The ten largest clones take up about 3% of the sample.

Findings and caveats that apply to the study as a whole: How much clinical and demographic metadata was included differed by source and by participant, and the metadata was provided uncurated.

Remarks on this clone: The specificity of this receptor is unknown. No quality values exist for individual bases; no much larger clone is one base distant.

The V and J segments used are TRBV7-2 and TRBJ1-2, and TRBD1 may be the D gene, going by 5 matching bases. The sequenced material came from peripheral blood. The receptor comes from a woman aged 50 to 60 with COVID-19, enrolled during active disease. The CDR3 protein: CASSPSGAYGYTF. The DNA is TGTGCCAGCAGCCCCTCTGGGGCGTATGGCTACACCTTC.